Below are 9 T cell receptor beta chains sequenced from a single sample in a study of blood T cells in healthy people across ages. With a J-beta primer mix and a sample-barcoded 5' primer, a second PCR ran about 7 to 11 cycles. TCRdb itself ran the 5' RACE reads through MiXCR, one entry per CDR3 protein. Of about a million distinct CDR3 sequences listed, about 53% are singletons. The sample was blood. The receptors come from a woman aged 60 to 75 in good health.

V usage is TRBV12-3 or TRBV12-4 and J usage is TRBJ2-3, with TRBD1 identical over 7 bases. Unmatched junction bases numbered 17, after V lost 5 bases and J lost 6 bases. The CDR3 is 17 residues long. Written as DNA, the CDR3 is TGTGCCAGCAGTACCAGGGGGAGCGGTCCCCTGGTTGATACGCAGTATTTT. It codes for CASSTRGSGPLVDTQYF.

This chain connects TRBV28 to TRBJ2-7, with TRBD1 matching over 7 bases. The length of the CDR3 is 13 residues. CDR1 and CDR2 (germline): MDHEN, SYDVKM. Trimming removed 6 bases from V and 12 bases from J; junction bases left unmatched: 14. The CDR3 bases are TGTGCCAGCAGCCTGGGACAGCCCTCTTTACTGTACTTC. It is translated as CASSLGQPSLLYF.

This chain links TRBV28 with TRBJ2-6; TRBD1 might be the D (6 bases). V dropped 4 bases and J dropped 0 bases, with 10 bases sitting between them. The CDR3 has 16 residues. Germline values: CDR1 MDHEN, CDR2 SYDVKM. The DNA for the CDR3 is TGTGCCAGCAGTTCAGGGGTCGGCTCTGGGGCCAACGTCCTGACTTTC. It is translated as CASSSGVGSGANVLTF.

The rearrangement joins TRBV4-1 to TRBJ1-5; D uncertain. The CDR3 sequence is 16 residues long. The V and J ends lost 1 base and 1 base respectively, with 11 bases between them. Germline lookup yields CDR1 MGHRA and CDR2 YSYEKL. In nucleotides, the CDR3 is TGCGCCAGCAGCCAAGTTTTCCACCTCAGCAATCAGCCCCAGCATTTT. Amino acid sequence: CASSQVFHLSNQPQHF.

The J gene is TRBJ1-1, the V gene TRBV20-1, with D perhaps TRBD1 (6 bases). This CDR3 is 13 amino acids long. V was trimmed by 6 bases and J by 8 bases, leaving 19 bases between them. The germline CDR1 and CDR2 sequences are DFQATT and SNEGSKA (reference sequence). The CDR3 nucleotides read TGCAGTGCGCCGCGACAGGACATCGTAGAAGCTTTCTTT. It encodes CSAPRQDIVEAFF.

This clonotype was detected once. The rearrangement links TRBV4-1 to TRBJ2-4, with D possibly being TRBD2 (7 bases). The assigned J gene may be wrong: the sequence end matches TRBJ2-7 better. Germline-derived CDR1 and CDR2 are MGHRA and YSYEKL. The CDR3 is 15 amino acids. CDR3 residues: CASSQPRGGTYEQYF. The CDR3 DNA is TGCGCCAGCAGCCAACCGCGCGGGGGCACCTACGAGCAGTACTTC.

The V call is TRBV11-2, the J call TRBJ2-7, with a tentative D call TRBD1 (5 bases). The CDR3 consists of 14 residues. Trimming shortened V by 5 bases and J by 5 bases, and 16 bases separated the two germline ends. CDR1 and CDR2 from the germline V gene are SGHAT and FQNNGV. The CDR3 reads CASSLDSRWDEQYF. CDR3 nucleotides: TGTGCCAGCAGCCTCGACAGTCGGTGGGACGAGCAGTACTTC.

In its sample, this clonotype was seen a few times. The chain combines TRBV15 with TRBJ2-1; no definite D call. The ends were cut back, 7 bases at V and 0 bases at J, with 10 bases in the middle. CDR3 size: 14 residues. From germline, CDR1 is LNHNV and CDR2 YYDKDF (reference sequence). The CDR3: CATKTDISYNEQFF. The CDR3 DNA sequence: TGTGCCACCAAGACCGATATCTCCTACAATGAGCAGTTCTTC. Full variable domain (missing parts from reference TRBV15 and TRBJ2-1): DAMVIQNPRYQVTQFGKPVTLSCSQTLNHNVMYWYQQKSSQAPKLLFHYYDKDFNNEADTPDNFQSRRPNTSFCFLDIRSPGLGDTAMYLCATKTDISYNEQFFGPGTRLTVL.

This clonotype has only a few counts. This sequence joins TRBV4-1 and TRBJ2-7; D gene ambiguous. Trimming removed 0 bases at V and 7 bases at J, with 7 bases between. CDR3 length: 12 residues. In germline, CDR1 is MGHRA, CDR2 YSYEKL. The CDR3 bases are TGCGCCAGCAGCCAAGATCCGAGAGAGCAGTACTTC. It yields the protein CASSQDPREQYF.